The 13 T cell receptor beta chains reported below all come from one sample, sequenced in a study of T cell changes during pregnancy in multiple sclerosis. TCRdb's copy holds only in-frame clones and misses some; the assay was immunoSEQ multiplex PCR. Among 45,000 to 55,000 clones, 80% to 95% were seen once, and the ten largest hold roughly 0.85%. The sample was CD4+ T cells from peripheral blood mononuclear cells, taken in the second trimester of pregnancy. These receptors were collected from a female donor in good health, enrolled as a control in a pregnancy study.

The J gene is TRBJ2-3, the V gene TRBV28, with 8 bases matching TRBD2. Germline V lookup: CDR1 MDHEN, CDR2 SYDVKM. The CDR3 consists of 18 residues. The V gene end was trimmed by 5 bases and the J gene end by 6 bases; junction bases not matched to a gene: 19. The CDR3 reads CASSPLMGGRSTGDTQYF. As DNA, the CDR3 is TGTGCCAGCAGTCCCCTTATGGGCGGGAGGTCCACCGGGGATACGCAGTATTTT.

The chain links TRBV6-5 to TRBJ2-3; TRBD1 agrees at 7 bases. This CDR3 has 13 residues. Trimming at V came to 2 bases and at J to 6 bases, leaving 2 bases not matched to a gene. Germline CDR1 reads MNHEY; CDR2 reads SVGAGI. This CDR3 reads CASSYRGRDTQYF. The CDR3 coding sequence is TGTGCCAGCAGTTACAGGGGGCGGGATACGCAGTATTTT.

The chain links TRBV6-1 to TRBJ2-1, with TRBD1 matching over 8 bases. In germline, CDR1 is MNHNS, CDR2 SASEGT. The CDR3 runs to 17 residues. V dropped 2 bases and J dropped 4; count of bases not matched to a gene: 10. The CDR3 sequence is CASSETGGPYLYNEQFF. The CDR3 nucleotides are TGTGCCAGCAGTGAAACAGGGGGTCCTTACCTATACAATGAGCAGTTCTTC.

V is TRBV28 and J is TRBJ1-2; no clear D gene. From germline, CDR1 is MDHEN and CDR2 SYDVKM. Trimming removed 1 base at V and 4 bases at J, with 13 bases between. CDR3 size: 15 residues. For the CDR3, the DNA is TGTGCCAGCAGTTTATATCCGGGGTTGGGCTATGGCTACACCTTC. Its translation: CASSLYPGLGYGYTF.

The rearrangement joins TRBV11-3 to TRBJ1-5; D call uncertain. The CDR3 length is 13 residues. Trimming pared 0 bases from V and 5 bases from J, leaving 5 bases between. CDR1 is SGHNT and CDR2 is YENEEA in the germline V gene. The CDR3 DNA reads TGTGCCAGCAGCTTAGATCAGGATCAGCCCCAGCATTTT. Protein sequence: CASSLDQDQPQHF.

This chain uses TRBV7-9 with TRBJ2-4, with D perhaps TRBD1 (6 bases). V shed 3 bases and J shed 9 bases, with 12 bases lying between them. From germline, CDR1 is SEHNR and CDR2 FQNEAQ (reference sequence). The CDR3 runs to 13 residues. CDR3 residues: CASSFRDTGIQYF. The DNA for the CDR3 is TGTGCCAGCAGCTTCCGGGACACAGGCATTCAGTACTTC.

This clone came up a few times. The gene calls are TRBV19 and TRBJ1-5, with 7 bases matching TRBD1. Trimming cost V 6 bases and J 3 bases; bases outside gene matches: 8. Per germline, CDR1 LNHDA and CDR2 SQIVND (reference sequence). The CDR3 consists of 15 residues. For the CDR3, the DNA is TGTGCCAGTAGCCGATCGGACAGGAACAATCAGCCCCAGCATTTT. Protein: CASSRSDRNNQPQHF.

The V and J genes are TRBV10-3 and TRBJ1-4; 7 nucleotides agree with TRBD1. Germline loops: CDR1 ENHRY, CDR2 SYGVKD. The CDR3 is 14 amino acids. V lost 0 bases, J lost 9 bases, and 4 bases stayed unmatched. CDR3 sequence reads: CAISESATGKKLFF. DNA of the CDR3: TGTGCCATCAGTGAGTCTGCGACAGGGAAAAAACTGTTTTTT.

The chain recombines TRBV10-3 with TRBJ2-5, with 11 nucleotides matching TRBD1. V gave up 4 bases and J gave up 4 bases; unmatched junction bases: 5. Per the germline V gene, CDR1 is ENHRY and CDR2 is SYGVKD. This CDR3 region has 15 residues. In DNA form, the CDR3 reads TGTGCCATCAGTGGGACAGGGGGCGGGGGAGAGACCCAGTACTTC. Amino acids: CAISGTGGGGETQYF.

This chain connects TRBV30 to TRBJ1-1; no reliable D call. Germline-derived CDR1 and CDR2 are GTSNPN and SVGIG (reference sequence). The CDR3 covers 14 residues. V shed 2 bases and J shed 4 bases, with 14 bases lying between them. CDR3 sequence reads: CAWSTSTFGTEAFF. CDR3 nucleotides: TGTGCCTGGAGTACTAGCACGTTCGGCACTGAAGCTTTCTTT. Together with reference TRBV30 and TRBJ1-1, the CDR3 gives the full variable domain: SQTIHQWPATLVQPVGSPLSLECTVEGTSNPNLYWYRQAAGRGLQLLFYSVGIGQISSEVPQNLSASRPQDRQFILSSKKLLLSDSGFYLCAWSTSTFGTEAFFGQGTRLTVV.

CDR3 sequence: CASSPPGSSSYNSPLHF. The DNA of the CDR3 is TGTGCCAGCAGCCCCCCAGGGTCAAGCTCCTATAATTCACCCCTCCACTTT. J is TRBJ1-6 and V is TRBV5-6; D might be TRBD1 (5 bases). Germline V gene sequence: CDR1 SGHDT, CDR2 YYEEEE. The CDR3 runs to 17 residues. Trimming removed 4 bases from V and 0 bases from J, with 14 bases in between. Complete variable domain (other parts from reference TRBV5-6 and TRBJ1-6): DAGVTQSPTHLIKTRGQQVTLRCSPKSGHDTVSWYQQALGQGPQFIFQYYEEEERQRGNFPDRFSGHQFPNYSSELNVNALLLGDSALYLCASSPPGSSSYNSPLHFGNGTRLTVT.

V usage is TRBV19 and J usage is TRBJ1-4, with 11 bases identical to TRBD1. Per germline, CDR1 LNHDA and CDR2 SQIVND (reference sequence). The ends lost 9 bases at V and 0 bases at J; junction bases unmatched: 9. The CDR3 consists of 17 residues. The CDR3 coding sequence is TGTGCCAGCAGGCCGGACAGGGGGCTTGCAACTAATGAAAAACTGTTTTTT. It encodes CASRPDRGLATNEKLFF.

The chain couples TRBV2 to TRBJ2-1, with TRBD1 as a possible D gene (6 bases). The CDR3 runs 15 residues. Per the germline V gene, CDR1 is SNHLY and CDR2 is FYNNEI. Trimming cost V 1 base and J 7 bases, with 14 bases left between them. The chain's CDR3 is CASSEGDTLLNEQFF. DNA for the CDR3: TGTGCCAGCAGTGAAGGGGACACCCTTTTGAATGAGCAGTTCTTC.